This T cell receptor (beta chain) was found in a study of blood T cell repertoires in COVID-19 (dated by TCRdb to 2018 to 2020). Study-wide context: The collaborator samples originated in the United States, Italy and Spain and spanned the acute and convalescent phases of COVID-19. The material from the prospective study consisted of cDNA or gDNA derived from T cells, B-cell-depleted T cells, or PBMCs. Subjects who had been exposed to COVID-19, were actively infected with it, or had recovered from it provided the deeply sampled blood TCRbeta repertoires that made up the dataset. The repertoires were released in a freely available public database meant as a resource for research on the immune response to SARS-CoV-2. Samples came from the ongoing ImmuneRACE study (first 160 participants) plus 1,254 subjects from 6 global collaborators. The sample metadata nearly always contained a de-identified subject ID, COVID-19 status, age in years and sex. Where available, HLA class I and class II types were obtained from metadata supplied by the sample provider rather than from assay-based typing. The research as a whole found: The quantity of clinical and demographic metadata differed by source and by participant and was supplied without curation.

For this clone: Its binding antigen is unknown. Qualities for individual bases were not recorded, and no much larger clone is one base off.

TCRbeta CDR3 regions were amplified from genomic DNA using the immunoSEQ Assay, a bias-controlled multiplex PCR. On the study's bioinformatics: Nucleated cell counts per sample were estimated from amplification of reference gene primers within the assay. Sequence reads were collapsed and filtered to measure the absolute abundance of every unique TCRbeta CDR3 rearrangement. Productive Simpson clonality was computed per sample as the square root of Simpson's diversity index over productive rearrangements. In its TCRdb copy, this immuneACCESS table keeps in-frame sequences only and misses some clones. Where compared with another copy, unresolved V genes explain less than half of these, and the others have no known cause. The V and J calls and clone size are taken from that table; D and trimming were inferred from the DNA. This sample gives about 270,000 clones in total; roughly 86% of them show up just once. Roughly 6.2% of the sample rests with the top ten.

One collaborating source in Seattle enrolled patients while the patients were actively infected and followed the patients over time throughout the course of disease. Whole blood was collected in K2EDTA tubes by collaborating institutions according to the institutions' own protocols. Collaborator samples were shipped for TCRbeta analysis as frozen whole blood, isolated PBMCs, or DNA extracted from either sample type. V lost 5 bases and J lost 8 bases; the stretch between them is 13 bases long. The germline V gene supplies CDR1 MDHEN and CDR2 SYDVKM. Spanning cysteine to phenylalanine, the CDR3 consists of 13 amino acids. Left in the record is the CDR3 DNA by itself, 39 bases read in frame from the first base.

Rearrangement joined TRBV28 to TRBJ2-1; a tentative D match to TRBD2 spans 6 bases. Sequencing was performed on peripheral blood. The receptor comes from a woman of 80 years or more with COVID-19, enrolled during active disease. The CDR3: CASSPPSADEQFF. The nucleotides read TGTGCCAGCAGTCCGCCTAGCGCCGATGAGCAGTTCTTC. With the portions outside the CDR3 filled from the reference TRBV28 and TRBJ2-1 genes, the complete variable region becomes DVKVTQSSRYLVKRTGEKVFLECVQDMDHENMFWYRQDPGLGLRLIYFSYDVKMKEKGDIPEGYSVSREKKERFSLILESASTNQTSMYLCASSPPSADEQFFGPGTRLTVL.